Below are 8 T cell receptor beta chains sequenced from a single sample in a study of T-cell memory formation after mild COVID-19. TCRdb re-called the 5' RACE reads through MiXCR, storing one row per CDR3 protein. This sample has around 300,000 distinct CDR3 sequences, with roughly 19% found just once. The sample comprised PBMCs or a T cell subset sorted from them (not recorded which). The receptors come from a young man who had mild COVID-19 (a few samples of this study predate the infection). Cell type and time point are not known.

V gene TRBV19 combines with J gene TRBJ2-1, with TRBD2 matching 12 bases. Per the germline V gene, CDR1 is LNHDA and CDR2 is SQIVND (reference sequence). With 3 bases clipped from V and 7 bases from J, the junction kept 4 bases outside the gene matches. The CDR3 extends over 15 amino acids. The CDR3 DNA reads TGTGCCAGTAGTATGACTAGCGGGGGAGGGAATGAGCAGTTCTTC. This sequence encodes CASSMTSGGGNEQFF.

This clonotype was recorded only once. The chain recombines TRBV5-5 with TRBJ2-7; 7 nucleotides align to TRBD1. The germline V gene has CDR1 SGHKS and CDR2 YYEKEE (reference sequence). J lost 5 bases, V lost 4 bases, and 9 bases had no gene match. The CDR3 length is 14 residues. The CDR3 bases are TGTGCCAGCAGCGAGAGGGGACAGTCCCACGAGCAGTACTTC. Encoded protein: CASSERGQSHEQYF. The full variable domain, rest sourced from reference TRBV5-5 and TRBJ2-7, is DAGVTQSPTHLIKTRGQQVTLRCSPISGHKSVSWYQQVLGQGPQFIFQYYEKEERGRGNFPDRFSARQFPNYSSELNVNALLLGDSALYLCASSERGQSHEQYFGPGTRLTVT.

A few counts support this clonotype. This chain connects TRBV2 to TRBJ2-7; a possible D gene is TRBD1 (5 bases). CDR3 length: 13 residues. Trimming took 4 bases from V and 0 from J, leaving 7 bases between them. From germline, CDR1 is SNHLY and CDR2 FYNNEI. This CDR3 is CASSGGTSYEQYF. CDR3 nucleotide sequence: TGTGCCAGCAGTGGGGGCACCTCCTACGAGCAGTACTTC.

The chain uses TRBV2 and TRBJ2-7; 7 bases fit TRBD1. The CDR3 loop spans 12 amino acids. Germline V gene lookup returns CDR1 SNHLY and CDR2 FYNNEI. V lost 6 bases and J lost 3; bases outside the gene matches: 2. The CDR3 region is CASSGDSYEQYF. The DNA for the CDR3 is TGTGCCAGCAGCGGGGACAGCTACGAGCAGTACTTC.

The rearrangement uses TRBV11-2 and TRBJ2-2, with 7 bases fitting TRBD1. CDR1 SGHAT and CDR2 FQNNGV come from the germline V gene. The junction had 5 bases not matched to a gene; V was cut back by 1 base and J by 0 bases. CDR3 size: 17 residues. The CDR3 sequence is CASSLGLGTANTGELFF. DNA of the CDR3: TGTGCCAGCAGCTTAGGACTCGGGACAGCGAACACCGGGGAGCTGTTTTTT.

This clonotype was seen a few times. J is TRBJ2-7 and V is TRBV7-2; D ambiguous. The CDR3 totals 13 residues. V was pared by 5 bases and J by 7 bases, with 15 bases between. Per germline, CDR1 SGHTA and CDR2 FQGNSA. The CDR3 DNA sequence: TGTGCCAGCAGCCCAAGCCCGCCAGAGGAGCAGTACGTC. It codes for CASSPSPPEEQYV.

This clonotype was picked up many times. The V call is TRBV2, the J call TRBJ2-5; D tentatively fits TRBD1 or TRBD2 (6 bases each). V was shortened by 7 bases and J by 5 bases, with 14 bases between the two germline ends. The CDR3 contains 13 residues. Germline values: CDR1 SNHLY, CDR2 FYNNEI. CDR3 DNA sequence: TGTGCCAGCATGTCGGGGGCGCGGGAGACCCAGTACTTC. This translates into CASMSGARETQYF.

The V call is TRBV5-1, the J call TRBJ2-3; D is ambiguous. The V and J ends lost 0 bases and 0 bases respectively, with 8 bases between them. Germline values: CDR1 SGHRS, CDR2 YFSETQ. The CDR3 sequence is 15 residues long. CDR3 region: CASSLVRPSTDTQYF. CDR3 sequence (DNA): TGCGCCAGCAGCTTGGTTCGTCCTAGCACAGATACGCAGTATTTT.